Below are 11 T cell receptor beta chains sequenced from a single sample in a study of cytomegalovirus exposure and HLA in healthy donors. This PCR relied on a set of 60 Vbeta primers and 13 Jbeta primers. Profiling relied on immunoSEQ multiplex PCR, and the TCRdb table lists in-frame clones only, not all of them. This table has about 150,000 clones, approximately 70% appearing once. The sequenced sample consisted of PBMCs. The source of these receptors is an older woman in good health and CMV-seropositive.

The CDR3 sequence is CAIGSNRGGTEAFF. The CDR3 DNA reads as TGTGCCATCGGCTCGAACAGGGGGGGCACTGAAGCTTTCTTT. The rearrangement uses TRBV10-3 and TRBJ1-1; TRBD1 matches at 8 bases. The J segment lost 4 bases and the V segment lost 8 bases, leaving 9 bases of the junction unmatched. The CDR3 sequence is 14 residues long. CDR1 is ENHRY and CDR2 is SYGVKD in the germline V gene.

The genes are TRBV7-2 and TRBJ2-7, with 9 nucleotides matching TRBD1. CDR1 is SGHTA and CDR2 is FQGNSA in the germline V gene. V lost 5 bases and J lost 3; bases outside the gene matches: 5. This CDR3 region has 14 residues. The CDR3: CASSTGTGNYEQYF. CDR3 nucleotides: TGTGCCAGCAGCACCGGGACAGGGAACTACGAGCAGTACTTC.

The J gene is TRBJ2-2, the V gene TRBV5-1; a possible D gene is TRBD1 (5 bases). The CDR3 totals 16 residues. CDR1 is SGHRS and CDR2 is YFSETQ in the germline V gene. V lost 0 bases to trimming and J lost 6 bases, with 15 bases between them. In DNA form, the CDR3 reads TGCGCCAGCAGCTTGGACGACCAGGGTTGGGCCGGGGAGCTGTTTTTT. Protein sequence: CASSLDDQGWAGELFF.

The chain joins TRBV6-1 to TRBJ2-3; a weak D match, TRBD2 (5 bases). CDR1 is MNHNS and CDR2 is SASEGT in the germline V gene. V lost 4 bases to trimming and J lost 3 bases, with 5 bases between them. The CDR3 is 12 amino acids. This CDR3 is CASSGTTDTQYF. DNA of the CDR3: TGTGCCAGCAGTGGGACTACAGATACGCAGTATTTT.

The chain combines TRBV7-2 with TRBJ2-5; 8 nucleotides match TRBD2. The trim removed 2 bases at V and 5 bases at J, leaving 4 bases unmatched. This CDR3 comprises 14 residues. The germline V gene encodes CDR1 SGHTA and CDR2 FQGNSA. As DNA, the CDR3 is TGTGCCAGCAGCTTAAGAGCGGGAGACGAGACCCAGTACTTC. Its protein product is CASSLRAGDETQYF.

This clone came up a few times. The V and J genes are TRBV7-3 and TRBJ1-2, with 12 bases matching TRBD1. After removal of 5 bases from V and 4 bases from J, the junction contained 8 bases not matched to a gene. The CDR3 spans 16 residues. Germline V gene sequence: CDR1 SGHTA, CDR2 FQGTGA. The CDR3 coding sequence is TGTGCCAGCAGCCCTACCGGGACAGGGGGCCTCTATGGCTACACCTTC. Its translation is CASSPTGTGGLYGYTF.

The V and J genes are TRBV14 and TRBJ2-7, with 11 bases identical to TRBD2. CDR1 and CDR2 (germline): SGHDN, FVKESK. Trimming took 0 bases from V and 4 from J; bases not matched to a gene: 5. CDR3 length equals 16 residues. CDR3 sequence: CASSQDVLAGAYEQYF. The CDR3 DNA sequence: TGTGCCAGCAGCCAAGATGTACTAGCGGGAGCGTACGAGCAGTACTTC.

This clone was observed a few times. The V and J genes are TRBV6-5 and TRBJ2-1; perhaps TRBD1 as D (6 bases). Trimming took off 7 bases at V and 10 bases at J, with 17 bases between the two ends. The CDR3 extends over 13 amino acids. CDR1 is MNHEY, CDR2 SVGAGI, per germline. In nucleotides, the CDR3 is TGTGCCAGCACCAACCCACAGGGTCTAGAGCAGTTCTTC. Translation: CASTNPQGLEQFF.

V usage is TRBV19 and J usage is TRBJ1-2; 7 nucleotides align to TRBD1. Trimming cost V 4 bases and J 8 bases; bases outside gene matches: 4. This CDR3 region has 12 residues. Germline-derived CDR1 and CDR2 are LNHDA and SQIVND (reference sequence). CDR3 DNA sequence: TGTGCCAGTAGTAAAACAGGGGTCGGCTACACCTTC. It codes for CASSKTGVGYTF.

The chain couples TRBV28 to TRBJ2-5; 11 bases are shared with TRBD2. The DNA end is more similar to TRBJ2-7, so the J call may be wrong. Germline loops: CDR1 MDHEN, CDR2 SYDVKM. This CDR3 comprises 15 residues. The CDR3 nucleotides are TGTGCCAGCAGTGCTAGCGGGAGGAATCCCTACGAGCAGTACTTC. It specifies CASSASGRNPYEQYF.

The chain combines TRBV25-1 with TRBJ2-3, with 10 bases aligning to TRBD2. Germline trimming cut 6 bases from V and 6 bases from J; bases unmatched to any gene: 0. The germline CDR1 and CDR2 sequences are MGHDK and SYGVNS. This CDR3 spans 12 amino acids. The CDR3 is CASRTSGDTQYF. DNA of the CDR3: TGTGCCAGCAGGACTAGCGGGGATACGCAGTATTTT. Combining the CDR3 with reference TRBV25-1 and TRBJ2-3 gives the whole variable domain EADIYQTPRYLVIGTGKKITLECSQTMGHDKMYWYQQDPGMELHLIHYSYGVNSTEKGDLSSESTVSRIRTEHFPLTLESARPSHTSQYLCASRTSGDTQYFGPGTRLTVL.